This entry lists 27 T cell receptor beta chains sequenced from one sample in a study of OX40 agonist ivuxolimab in advanced cancers. Clones were read by immunoSEQ multiplex PCR, and TCRdb kept only the in-frame ones, dropping some. The sample consists of approximately 73,000 clones, 85% to 90% of them appearing once. This sample comprised CD4+ or CD8+ T cells sorted from blood, obtained in a trial of the OX40 agonist ivuxolimab. These receptors were collected from an adult with an advanced solid tumor such as melanoma, head and neck, liver or kidney cancer.

The chain employs TRBV5-4 and TRBJ1-1; 7 bases map to TRBD1. Per germline, CDR1 SGHNT and CDR2 YYREEE (reference sequence). The V gene end was trimmed by 2 bases and the J gene end by 4 bases; junction bases not matched to a gene: 17. This CDR3 is built from 18 residues. The CDR3 loop reads CASSFGPLRQGGGTEAFF. CDR3 in DNA: TGTGCCAGCAGCTTTGGCCCACTTCGACAGGGTGGTGGCACTGAAGCTTTCTTT. Combining the CDR3 with reference TRBV5-4 and TRBJ1-1 gives the whole variable domain ETGVTQSPTHLIKTRGQQVTLRCSSQSGHNTVSWYQQALGQGPQFIFQYYREEENGRGNFPPRFSGLQFPNYSSELNVNALELDDSALYLCASSFGPLRQGGGTEAFFGQGTRLTVV.

This clone has just one count. Here the CDR3 reads CASSLGTLYQETQYF. In DNA, the CDR3 is TGTGCCAGCAGTTTAGGGACACTTTACCAAGAGACCCAGTACTTC. The chain combines TRBV27 with TRBJ2-5, with D maybe TRBD1 (6 bases). Germline lookup yields CDR1 MNHEY and CDR2 SMNVEV (reference sequence). The length of the CDR3 is 15 residues. Trimming took off 2 bases at V and 0 bases at J, with 10 bases between the two ends.

This chain joins TRBV27 and TRBJ2-5; 10 bases align to TRBD1. The J call may be in error: the DNA end matches TRBJ2-7 better. The CDR3 totals 14 residues. Germline assignment: CDR1 MNHEY and CDR2 SMNVEV (reference sequence). CDR3 in amino acids: CASSSTGTGDEQYF. The CDR3, as DNA: TGTGCCAGCAGCAGCACCGGGACAGGGGACGAGCAGTACTTC.

This clone showed up just a few times. The chain carries TRBV6-1 and TRBJ2-1, with D maybe TRBD1 (5 bases). The CDR3 length is 12 residues. V lost 4 bases to trimming and J lost 12 bases, with 13 bases between them. Per germline, CDR1 MNHNS and CDR2 SASEGT. The CDR3 region is CASSVQGVGQFF. CDR3 DNA sequence: TGTGCCAGCAGTGTCCAAGGGGTTGGGCAGTTCTTC.

The chain couples TRBV27 to TRBJ2-2; no definite D call. CDR1 is MNHEY, CDR2 SMNVEV, per germline (reference sequence). The CDR3 contains 12 residues. V lost 6 bases and J 4 bases, leaving 6 bases between the germline ends. Written as DNA, the CDR3 is TGTGCCAGCAGGCGAGGCACCGGGGAGCTGTTTTTT. Encoded protein: CASRRGTGELFF.

This rearrangement joins TRBV18 to TRBJ2-3, with D unresolved. Germline V gene lookup returns CDR1 KGHSH and CDR2 LQKENI. V was trimmed by 2 bases and J by 2 bases, leaving 5 bases between them. The CDR3 has 13 residues. CDR3 DNA: TGTGCCAGCTCACCAGGGGACACAGATACGCAGTATTTT. Translated: CASSPGDTDTQYF.

This chain uses TRBV7-9 with TRBJ2-2; D is possibly TRBD1 (7 bases). This CDR3 has 17 amino acids. CDR1 and CDR2 from the germline V gene are SEHNR and FQNEAQ (reference sequence). The ends were cut back, 4 bases at V and 1 base at J, with 16 bases in the middle. The CDR3 DNA reads as TGTGCCAGCAGCTACAGGTCAGGGGGGCAGAACACCGGGGAGCTGTTTTTT. Translated, it gives CASSYRSGGQNTGELFF.

Here the CDR3 reads CAWSLGQGYTGELFF. CDR3 coding DNA: TGTGCCTGGAGTCTGGGACAGGGATACACCGGGGAGCTGTTTTTT. The chain recombines TRBV30 with TRBJ2-2; 9 nucleotides match TRBD1. Trimming at V came to 2 bases and at J to 3 bases, leaving 4 bases not matched to a gene. Germline V gives CDR1 GTSNPN, CDR2 SVGIG (reference sequence). The CDR3 loop spans 15 amino acids.

The chain uses TRBV4-1 and TRBJ1-5, with a possible D match to TRBD1 (5 bases). The V gene lost 4 bases and the J gene lost 0 bases, with 13 bases spanning the gap. This CDR3 contains 16 residues. Germline V gene lookup returns CDR1 MGHRA and CDR2 YSYEKL. The CDR3, as DNA: TGCGCCAGCAGCCGAGCAGAGGGGAATAGCAATCAGCCCCAGCATTTT. It yields the protein CASSRAEGNSNQPQHF.

The rearrangement uses TRBV30 and TRBJ1-2; 7 bases line up with TRBD1. CDR1 is GTSNPN and CDR2 is SVGIG in the germline V gene (reference sequence). The CDR3 runs to 16 residues. V lost 3 bases to trimming and J lost 4 bases; unmatched junction nucleotides: 14. CDR3: CAWSAKEGQTIYGYTF. The CDR3 DNA is TGTGCCTGGAGCGCCAAAGAGGGACAGACAATCTATGGCTACACCTTC.

The chain combines TRBV30 with TRBJ2-7, with D unresolved. Germline CDR1 is GTSNPN and CDR2 is SVGIG (reference sequence). The V end lost 2 bases, the J end lost 0 bases, and 11 bases lay between the germline ends. This CDR3 region has 14 residues. CDR3 coding DNA: TGTGCCTGGAGTCCCCTGGTGGGCTCCTACGAGCAGTACTTC. Amino acid sequence: CAWSPLVGSYEQYF. Based on the CDR3 plus reference TRBV30 and TRBJ2-7, the full variable domain is SQTIHQWPATLVQPVGSPLSLECTVEGTSNPNLYWYRQAAGRGLQLLFYSVGIGQISSEVPQNLSASRPQDRQFILSSKKLLLSDSGFYLCAWSPLVGSYEQYFGPGTRLTVT.

DNA of the CDR3: TGTGCCAGCAGCTTAGGGGACCCCCGTCGGTATGGCTACACCTTC. Translating gives CASSLGDPRRYGYTF. This chain links TRBV7-9 with TRBJ1-2, with D possibly matching TRBD1 (5 bases). The germline V gene has CDR1 SEHNR and CDR2 FQNEAQ (reference sequence). This CDR3 is built from 15 residues. V gave up 1 base and J gave up 5 bases, with 14 bases separating them.

This chain links TRBV30 with TRBJ1-1; D ambiguous. CDR1 GTSNPN and CDR2 SVGIG come from the germline V gene (reference sequence). The germline V and J ends were trimmed by 2 bases and 2 bases, with 12 bases remaining between them. The CDR3 totals 14 residues. Written as DNA, the CDR3 is TGTGCCTGGAGTTTAACGCACGGAAACACTGAAGCTTTCTTT. Its protein product is CAWSLTHGNTEAFF.

The chain couples TRBV5-1 to TRBJ2-5; 10 bases fit TRBD1. V shed 3 bases and J 5 bases; nucleotides not matched to a gene: 4. Germline CDR1 is SGHRS and CDR2 is YFSETQ. This CDR3 contains 14 residues. The CDR3 spells CASSSGQGWETQYF. For the CDR3, the DNA is TGCGCCAGCAGCTCGGGACAGGGGTGGGAGACCCAGTACTTC.

J is TRBJ2-3 and V is TRBV5-1; TRBD2 agrees at 8 bases. The CDR3 is made up of 14 amino acids. The V gene's germline CDR1 is SGHRS and CDR2 YFSETQ. Trimming removed 6 bases from V and 6 bases from J; junction bases left unmatched: 9. CDR3 sequence: CASNVAGPVDTQYF. The CDR3 DNA reads as TGCGCCAGCAATGTAGCGGGGCCTGTGGATACGCAGTATTTT.

J is TRBJ2-7 and V is TRBV27; D gene unclear. This CDR3 is 13 amino acids long. Germline V CDR1 and CDR2: MNHEY, SMNVEV (reference sequence). V lost 6 bases, J lost 2 bases, and 11 bases lay in between. The CDR3 DNA reads TGTGCCAGCAGGGGCCGGGCTACCTACGAGCAGTACTTC. Translating gives CASRGRATYEQYF.

This clone has a single count. The chain joins TRBV10-3 to TRBJ2-5, with TRBD2 matching 10 bases. This CDR3 has 16 amino acids. Germline V CDR1 and CDR2: ENHRY, SYGVKD. J lost 1 base, V lost 2 bases, and 4 bases had no gene match. CDR3 nucleotides: TGTGCCATCAGTGAGGGACTAGCGGAATCCCAAGAGACCCAGTACTTC. It codes for CAISEGLAESQETQYF.

The rearrangement links TRBV4-1 to TRBJ2-7; tentatively, D is TRBD1 (5 bases). The CDR3 has 16 residues. V lost 2 bases to trimming and J lost 0 bases, with 14 bases between them. The V gene's germline CDR1 is MGHRA and CDR2 YSYEKL. CDR3 amino acids: CASSQPPLTVSYEQYF. In DNA, the CDR3 is TGCGCCAGCAGCCAACCTCCTTTGACAGTCTCCTACGAGCAGTACTTC.

V is TRBV4-1 and J is TRBJ2-7; 7 bases are shared with TRBD1. The CDR3 length is 15 residues. With 1 base clipped from V and 4 bases from J, the junction kept 7 bases outside the gene matches. The germline V gene encodes CDR1 MGHRA and CDR2 YSYEKL. The CDR3 DNA reads as TGCGCCAGCAGCCAAGCAGGACAGGTCCTGTACGAGCAGTACTTC. This codes for CASSQAGQVLYEQYF.

The chain has TRBV29-1 and TRBJ1-2; a weak D match, TRBD1 (5 bases). Germline V gene lookup returns CDR1 SQVTM and CDR2 ANQGSEA. This CDR3 spans 12 amino acids. V shed 7 bases and J shed 4 bases, with 13 bases lying between them. The CDR3 coding sequence is TGCAGCGGGGACGGGTACCCCTATGGCTACACCTTC. Translating gives CSGDGYPYGYTF.

The V call is TRBV5-1, the J call TRBJ1-4, with a weak D call TRBD1 (6 bases). The germline CDR1 and CDR2 sequences are SGHRS and YFSETQ. The CDR3 length is 13 residues. The V end lost 4 bases, the J end lost 8 bases, and 12 bases lay between the germline ends. The CDR3 DNA follows: TGCGCCAGCAGCCCCGGACAGAAGGAAAAACTGTTTTTT. This encodes CASSPGQKEKLFF. The full variable domain, with the rest looked up from reference TRBV5-1 and TRBJ1-4, is KAGVTQTPRYLIKTRGQQVTLSCSPISGHRSVSWYQQTPGQGLQFLFEYFSETQRNKGNFPGRFSGRQFSNSRSEMNVSTLELGDSALYLCASSPGQKEKLFFGSGTQLSVL.

J is TRBJ2-1 and V is TRBV7-9; D is undetermined. The V end lost 8 bases, the J end lost 0 bases, and 14 bases lay between the germline ends. CDR3 length: 15 residues. The germline V gene has CDR1 SEHNR and CDR2 FQNEAQ (reference sequence). The DNA of the CDR3 is TGTGCCAGCCGACCCGCCCGGGTCTCCTACAATGAGCAGTTCTTC. The encoded protein is CASRPARVSYNEQFF.

The chain carries TRBV28 and TRBJ1-5; 10 bases agree with TRBD1. The CDR3 extends over 15 amino acids. The V gene end was trimmed by 5 bases and the J gene end by 2 bases; junction bases not matched to a gene: 3. Germline V gene lookup returns CDR1 MDHEN and CDR2 SYDVKM. CDR3 sequence reads: CASSGDRGGNQPQHF. The CDR3 DNA is TGTGCCAGCAGTGGGGACAGGGGTGGCAATCAGCCCCAGCATTTT.

J is TRBJ1-1 and V is TRBV5-6, with TRBD1 matching over 7 bases. CDR1 and CDR2 from the germline V gene are SGHDT and YYEEEE. This CDR3 has 15 amino acids. V was pared by 3 bases and J by 5 bases, with 10 bases of the junction left unmatched. CDR3 DNA: TGTGCCAGCAGCTCCATCAGACAGGGTGAGACTGAAGCTTTCTTT. It encodes CASSSIRQGETEAFF.

This clone was picked up one time. This chain links TRBV9 with TRBJ1-1; D not certain. The germline CDR1 and CDR2 sequences are SGDLS and YYNGEE. The ends were cut back, 3 bases at V and 1 base at J, with 10 bases in the middle. This CDR3 has 14 amino acids. The CDR3 region has the DNA TGTGCCAGCAGCGACCCGGGAACGAACACTGAAGCTTTCTTT. Translation gives CASSDPGTNTEAFF.

This clone was found once. The chain carries TRBV18 and TRBJ2-1, with D perhaps TRBD1 or TRBD2 (5 bases each). Trimming stripped 3 bases from V and 9 bases from J, with 18 bases between. CDR3 length equals 15 residues. CDR1 and CDR2 from the germline V gene are KGHSH and LQKENI. CDR3 coding DNA: TGTGCCAGCTCACCTGTGGGGGTGGCGCAGAGTGAGCAGTTCTTC. This gives the protein CASSPVGVAQSEQFF.

The chain recombines TRBV25-1 with TRBJ2-1, with D uncertain. Trimming stripped 4 bases from V and 2 bases from J, with 6 bases between. This CDR3 contains 13 residues. Germline lookup yields CDR1 MGHDK and CDR2 SYGVNS. The CDR3 protein is CASSGAPYNEQFF. In DNA, the CDR3 is TGTGCCAGCAGTGGGGCTCCCTACAATGAGCAGTTCTTC.